These T cell receptor beta chains were read from a single sample in a study of T cell responses to AZD1222 COVID-19 vaccine. Sequencing used immunoSEQ multiplex PCR; TCRdb keeps in-frame clones, though not all of them. The repertoire holds more than 100,000 clones, with about 90% as singletons. Specimen: peripheral blood, collected on day 0 of AZD1222 vaccination. These receptors all come from an adult in good health. Both conserved end residues are part of each CDR3. Each record gives: J gene, V gene, clone size, D gene, CDR3 protein, CDR3 DNA. A D gene is named only where the DNA matches it firmly. Rows give clone size only sometimes, using once, few, many, or a class for an expanded clone.

j_gene: TRBJ2-2
v_gene: TRBV7-8
abundance: -
d_gene: -
CDR3aa: CASSVFGPSNTGELFF
CDR3nt: TGTGCCAGCAGCGTATTTGGACCTTCAAACACCGGGGAGCTGTTTTTT

j_gene: TRBJ1-6
v_gene: TRBV9
abundance: -
d_gene: -
CDR3aa: CASSVWGAQGSPLHF
CDR3nt: TGTGCCAGCAGCGTATGGGGGGCTCAGGGTTCACCCCTCCACTTT

j_gene: TRBJ1-2
v_gene: TRBV2
abundance: -
d_gene: -
CDR3aa: CASRRGYQYGYTF
CDR3nt: TGTGCCAGCAGGAGGGGATACCAGTATGGCTACACCTTC

j_gene: TRBJ1-2
v_gene: TRBV30
abundance: -
d_gene: -
CDR3aa: CAWMWTNYPGGPEGYTF
CDR3nt: TGTGCCTGGATGTGGACAAATTACCCCGGGGGCCCGGAGGGCTACACCTTC

j_gene: TRBJ1-2
v_gene: TRBV19
abundance: once
d_gene: -
CDR3aa: CASNHGVGYTF
CDR3nt: TGTGCCAGTAACCACGGAGTGGGCTACACCTTC

j_gene: TRBJ2-3
v_gene: TRBV5-4
abundance: -
d_gene: TRBD1
CDR3aa: CASSWAGTESTDTQYF
CDR3nt: TGTGCCAGCAGCTGGGCCGGGACAGAGAGCACAGATACGCAGTATTTT

j_gene: TRBJ1-2
v_gene: TRBV5-5
abundance: -
d_gene: -
CDR3aa: CASSLDSRYGYTF
CDR3nt: TGTGCCAGCAGCTTGGACAGTCGATATGGCTACACCTTC

j_gene: TRBJ2-1
v_gene: TRBV18
abundance: few
d_gene: -
CDR3aa: CASSQPQGFSYNEQFF
CDR3nt: TGTGCCAGCTCTCAACCACAGGGATTCTCCTACAATGAGCAGTTCTTC

j_gene: TRBJ1-1
v_gene: TRBV12-3/TRBV12-4
abundance: -
d_gene: -
CDR3aa: CASSSSSTEAFF
CDR3nt: TGTGCCAGCAGTTCCAGTTCGACTGAAGCTTTCTTT

j_gene: TRBJ1-5
v_gene: TRBV5-5
abundance: -
d_gene: -
CDR3aa: CASRFRDNSNQPQHF
CDR3nt: TGTGCCAGCAGGTTCCGGGACAATAGCAATCAGCCCCAGCATTTT

j_gene: TRBJ2-1
v_gene: TRBV28
abundance: few
d_gene: TRBD2
CDR3aa: CASSPPSGRRNEQFF
CDR3nt: TGTGCCAGCAGCCCACCTAGCGGGAGGCGCAATGAGCAGTTCTTC

j_gene: TRBJ1-4
v_gene: TRBV21-1
abundance: -
d_gene: -
CDR3aa: CASSKAGPLDEKLFF
CDR3nt: TGTGCCAGCAGCAAAGCCGGGCCTCTAGATGAAAAACTGTTTTTT

j_gene: TRBJ1-1
v_gene: TRBV2
abundance: -
d_gene: -
CDR3aa: CASSETRPNTEAFF
CDR3nt: TGTGCCAGCAGTGAAACCAGGCCGAACACTGAAGCTTTCTTT

j_gene: TRBJ2-1
v_gene: TRBV19
abundance: -
d_gene: TRBD2
CDR3aa: CASSRQGLAGPGNEQFF
CDR3nt: TGTGCCAGTAGTAGACAGGGACTAGCGGGGCCAGGCAATGAGCAGTTCTTC

j_gene: TRBJ1-2
v_gene: TRBV30
abundance: -
d_gene: -
CDR3aa: CAWSVLRQTHYGYTF
CDR3nt: TGTGCCTGGAGTGTACTTAGACAGACCCACTATGGCTACACCTTC

j_gene: TRBJ2-2
v_gene: TRBV5-8
abundance: -
d_gene: -
CDR3aa: CASSHGTPIANTGELFF
CDR3nt: TGTGCCAGCAGTCACGGGACACCTATAGCGAACACCGGGGAGCTGTTTTTT

j_gene: TRBJ1-2
v_gene: TRBV20-1
abundance: -
d_gene: -
CDR3aa: CSASKEGGYGYTF
CDR3nt: TGCAGTGCTAGTAAAGAGGGTGGGTATGGCTACACCTTC

j_gene: TRBJ1-6
v_gene: TRBV6-6
abundance: -
d_gene: TRBD1
CDR3aa: CASSYGTGPSPLHF
CDR3nt: TGTGCCAGCAGTTACGGGACAGGGCCCTCACCCCTCCACTTT

j_gene: TRBJ2-1
v_gene: TRBV10-3
abundance: -
d_gene: -
CDR3aa: CAIRKGADEQFF
CDR3nt: TGTGCCATCAGGAAAGGCGCTGATGAGCAGTTCTTC

j_gene: TRBJ2-2
v_gene: TRBV7-9
abundance: -
d_gene: -
CDR3aa: CASKGQSNTGELFF
CDR3nt: TGTGCCAGCAAGGGGCAATCGAACACCGGGGAGCTGTTTTTT

j_gene: TRBJ1-6
v_gene: TRBV4-1
abundance: once
d_gene: TRBD1
CDR3aa: CASSQDSPRQGTDSPLHF
CDR3nt: TGCGCCAGCAGCCAAGATAGTCCCCGACAGGGGACCGATTCACCCCTCCACTTT

j_gene: TRBJ1-3
v_gene: TRBV7-8
abundance: -
d_gene: -
CDR3aa: CASSPKGNTIYF
CDR3nt: TGTGCCAGCAGCCCAAAGGGAAACACCATATATTTT

j_gene: TRBJ2-4
v_gene: TRBV2
abundance: -
d_gene: TRBD2
CDR3aa: CASSEARRTSGGYIQYF
CDR3nt: TGTGCCAGCAGTGAAGCGCGTAGGACTAGCGGGGGTTACATTCAGTACTTC

j_gene: TRBJ2-1
v_gene: TRBV6-2/TRBV6-3
abundance: -
d_gene: -
CDR3aa: CASSYGYEQFF
CDR3nt: TGTGCCAGCAGTTACGGATATGAGCAGTTCTTC

j_gene: TRBJ1-4
v_gene: TRBV5-1
abundance: -
d_gene: TRBD1
CDR3aa: CASSRGSGDRNEKLFF
CDR3nt: TGCGCCAGCAGCCGCGGGAGTGGGGACAGGAATGAAAAACTGTTTTTT

j_gene: TRBJ2-1
v_gene: TRBV6-5
abundance: -
d_gene: -
CDR3aa: CASRHGQLETQFF
CDR3nt: TGTGCCAGCAGACATGGACAGCTAGAGACCCAGTTCTTC